The 4 T cell receptor beta chains listed next were all sequenced from one sample in a study of CD8 T cells in ankylosing spondylitis. TCRdb passed the 5' RACE reads through MiXCR, listing each CDR3 protein once. Altogether roughly 30,000 distinct CDR3 sequences are present, roughly 33% being singletons, with the ten largest covering 45%. Sequenced input: synovial fluid, either unsorted or a sorted T cell fraction (not recorded which). The receptors stem from a male donor with ankylosing spondylitis.

The J gene is TRBJ2-1, the V gene TRBV6-4; the match to TRBD2 covers 7 bases. The CDR3 covers 15 residues. Trimming removed 4 bases from V and 6 bases from J; junction bases left unmatched: 9. The germline gives CDR1 MRHNA, CDR2 SNTAGT. The CDR3 protein is CASSATGGEGNEQFF. The CDR3 DNA sequence: TGTGCCAGCAGTGCGACGGGAGGAGAGGGCAATGAGCAGTTCTTC.

The chain recombines TRBV15 with TRBJ2-7; weak D call: TRBD2 (5 bases). The CDR3 sequence is 17 residues long. V lost 0 bases and J 2 bases, leaving 17 bases between the germline ends. In germline, CDR1 is LNHNV, CDR2 YYDKDF (reference sequence). The CDR3 DNA is TGTGCCACCAGCAGAGATGGGATAGCGCACCCTCCCTACGAGCAGTACTTC. Protein product: CATSRDGIAHPPYEQYF. Full variable domain (missing parts from reference TRBV15 and TRBJ2-7): DAMVIQNPRYQVTQFGKPVTLSCSQTLNHNVMYWYQQKSSQAPKLLFHYYDKDFNNEADTPDNFQSRRPNTSFCFLDIRSPGLGDTAMYLCATSRDGIAHPPYEQYFGPGTRLTVT.

The count of this clonotype is one. The chain combines TRBV12-5 with TRBJ2-3, with TRBD2 identical over 7 bases. Trimming cost V 4 bases and J 2 bases; bases outside gene matches: 9. Germline lookup yields CDR1 LGHNT and CDR2 FRNRAP. The CDR3 is 16 residues long. The CDR3 DNA is TGTGCTAGTGGTTCCGGCGGGAGAGTATTCACAGATACGCAGTATTTT. Encoded protein: CASGSGGRVFTDTQYF.

This clonotype was seen only a few times. The chain combines TRBV12-3 or TRBV12-4 with TRBJ2-1, with 9 bases identical to TRBD2. The CDR3 extends over 14 amino acids. Trimming took 7 bases from V and 5 from J; bases not matched to a gene: 6. In DNA, the CDR3 is TGTGCCAGCACCCCCGGCGGGGGGGACAATGAGCAGTTCTTC. This translates into CASTPGGGDNEQFF.